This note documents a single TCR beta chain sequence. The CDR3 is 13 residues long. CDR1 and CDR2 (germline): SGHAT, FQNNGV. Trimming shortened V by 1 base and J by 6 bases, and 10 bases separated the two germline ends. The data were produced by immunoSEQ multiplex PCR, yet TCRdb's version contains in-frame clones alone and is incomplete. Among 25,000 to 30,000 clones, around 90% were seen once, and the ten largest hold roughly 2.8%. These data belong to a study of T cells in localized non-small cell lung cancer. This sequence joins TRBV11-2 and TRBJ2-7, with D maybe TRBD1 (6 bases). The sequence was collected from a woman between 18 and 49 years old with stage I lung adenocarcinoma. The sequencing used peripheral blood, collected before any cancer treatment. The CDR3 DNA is TGTGCCAGCAGCTTAGGGCTAGGGGGCGAGCAGTACTTC. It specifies CASSLGLGGEQYF.